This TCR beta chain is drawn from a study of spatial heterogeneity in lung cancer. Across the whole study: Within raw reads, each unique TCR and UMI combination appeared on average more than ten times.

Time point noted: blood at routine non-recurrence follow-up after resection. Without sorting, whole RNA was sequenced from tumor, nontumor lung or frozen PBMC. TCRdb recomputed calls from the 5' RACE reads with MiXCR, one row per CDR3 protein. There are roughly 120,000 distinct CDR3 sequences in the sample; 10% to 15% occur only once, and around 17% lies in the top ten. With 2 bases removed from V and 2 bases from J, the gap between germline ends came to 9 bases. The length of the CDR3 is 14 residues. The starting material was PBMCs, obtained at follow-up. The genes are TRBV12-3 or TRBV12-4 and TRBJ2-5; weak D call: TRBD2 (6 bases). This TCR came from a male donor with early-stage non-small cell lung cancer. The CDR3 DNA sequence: TGTGCCAGCAGTTTAATAGGAGGGCAAGAGACCCAGTACTTC. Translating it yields CASSLIGGQETQYF.